This T cell receptor beta chain was documented in a study of blood T cell repertoires in COVID-19. As processed by the authors: Amplification from reference gene primers served as the basis for estimated nucleated cell counts. Sequencing was performed with immunoSEQ multiplex PCR; in TCRdb, only in-frame clones are kept and a portion is missing. V and J calls and clone size come straight from that table; D and trimming were deduced from the DNA. Among about 360,000 clones listed, 88% were seen once. This CDR3 comprises 16 residues. In germline, CDR1 is SGHDN, CDR2 FVKESK. V was clipped by 4 bases and J by 5 bases, with 20 bases between them.

This TCR derives from a woman aged 40 to 50 with acute COVID-19. The gene calls are TRBV14 and TRBJ1-1; D might be TRBD1 (6 bases). The sequenced sample consisted of PBMCs or T cells enriched from blood (not recorded which). The CDR3 is CASSLSNLNRVTEAFF. In DNA, the CDR3 is TGTGCCAGCAGCCTTTCAAACCTTAACAGGGTTACTGAAGCTTTCTTT.